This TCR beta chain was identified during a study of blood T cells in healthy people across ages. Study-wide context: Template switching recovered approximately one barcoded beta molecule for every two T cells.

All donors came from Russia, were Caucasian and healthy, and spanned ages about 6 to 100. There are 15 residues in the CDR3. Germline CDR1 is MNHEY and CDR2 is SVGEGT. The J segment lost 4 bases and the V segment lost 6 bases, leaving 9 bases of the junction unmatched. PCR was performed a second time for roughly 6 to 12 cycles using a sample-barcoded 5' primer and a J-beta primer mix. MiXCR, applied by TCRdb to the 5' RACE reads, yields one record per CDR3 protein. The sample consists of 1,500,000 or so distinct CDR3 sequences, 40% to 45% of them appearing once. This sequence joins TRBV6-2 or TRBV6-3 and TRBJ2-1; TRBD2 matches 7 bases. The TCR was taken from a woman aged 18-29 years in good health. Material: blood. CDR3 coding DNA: TGTGCCAGCAGCTCTACGGGACTACGTTACAATGAGCAGTTCTTC. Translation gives CASSSTGLRYNEQFF.